This T cell receptor beta chain comes out of a study of beta chain features in type 1 diabetes. Study information: All samples combined gave just under 110 million sorted cells for examination. Study-wide points: Patients with type 1 diabetes showed fewer VDJ junction insertions and more deletions. Within patients, naive, central memory and Treg TCRB repertoires seemed more similar than within healthy donors.

Expressed TCRB transcripts were sequenced, since all the RNA that had been isolated was reverse transcribed. Method: immunoSEQ multiplex PCR; TCRdb's copy keeps in-frame clones and lacks some. The table has under 550,000 clones, approximately 10% seen once. This CDR3 comprises 15 residues. Per germline, CDR1 SGHTA and CDR2 FQGNSA. V gave up 5 bases and J gave up 0 bases, with 10 bases separating them. As for this clone: Its antigen is not known. The sample has other DNA sequences that encode this CDR3 too.

This receptor was taken from a woman aged 18-35 years in good health. The sequencing sample was made of naive CD4+ T cells from blood. The chain joins TRBV7-2 to TRBJ1-4; no definite D call. The CDR3 sequence: CASSPRRATNEKLFF. The CDR3 nucleotides read TGTGCCAGCAGCCCACGCCGGGCAACTAATGAAAAACTGTTTTTT.